This T cell receptor beta chain was sequenced in a study of control samples from healthy donors and cancer patients. Data came from immunoSEQ multiplex PCR; TCRdb stores just in-frame clones and leaves some out. The table records about 150,000 clones, approximately 96% of them present only once. The V gene lost 7 bases and the J gene lost 6 bases, with 16 bases spanning the gap. The CDR3 totals 15 residues. CDR1 is MNHEY and CDR2 is SVGAGI in the germline V gene. The count of this clone is one. The source of this sequence is a man in his forties in good health. This chain joins TRBV6-5 and TRBJ1-6; the D gene is possibly TRBD1 (6 bases). Sequenced: blood. The DNA for the CDR3 is TGTGCCAGCACCTGGGACACCAGTGGTAATTCACCCCTCCACTTT. As protein: CASTWDTSGNSPLHF.